Sequencing of this T cell receptor beta chain was carried out in a study of T cell changes during pregnancy in multiple sclerosis. Generated by immunoSEQ multiplex PCR, the TCRdb table keeps only in-frame clones and is missing some. The sample records around 30,000 clones, approximately 90% being singletons. The clonotype comes from a female donor with multiple sclerosis, enrolled in a pregnancy study. The sample here was CD8+ T cells from peripheral blood mononuclear cells, taken in the second trimester of pregnancy.

DNA for the CDR3: TGTGCCAGTAGTATATCGCGGGACGAGCAGTACTTC. Its translation is CASSISRDEQYF. This rearrangement joins TRBV19 to TRBJ2-7; perhaps TRBD2 as D (5 bases). Germline V CDR1 and CDR2: LNHDA, SQIVND (reference sequence). V shed 2 bases and J shed 5 bases, with 7 bases lying between them. The CDR3 covers 12 residues.